The 3 T cell receptor beta chains below come from one sample, sequenced in a study of CD8+ T cells in alopecia areata. Reverse transcription of extracted RNA yielded cDNA, which provided the sequencing template. The table came from immunoSEQ multiplex PCR; TCRdb's copy has only in-frame clones and leaves some out. The sample yields about 98,000 clones, 35% to 50% seen once. Sequenced sample: CD4+ T cells sorted from blood. The source of these receptors is a human donor with alopecia areata.

As concerns this clone: Germline is not matched at one junction end, which may reflect a read error. CDR3 protein: CSSRGGYEQYF. The CDR3 nucleotides read TGCAGTTCTAGAGGCGGCTACGAGCAGTACTTC. J is TRBJ2-7 and V is TRBV20-1; D is unclear. Germline CDR1 and CDR2: DFQATT and SNEGSKA (reference sequence). This CDR3 comprises 11 residues.

This clone was seen a handful of times. The genes are TRBV5-1 and TRBJ2-6; TRBD2 is a possible D gene (6 bases). Germline assignment: CDR1 SGHRS and CDR2 YFSETQ. The CDR3 sequence is 17 residues long. Trimming removed 4 bases at V and 0 bases at J, with 14 bases between. CDR3 sequence: CASSPRDFNSGANVLTF. CDR3 coding DNA: TGCGCCAGCAGCCCACGGGACTTCAACTCTGGGGCCAACGTCCTGACTTTC.

This clone was observed a few times. This chain joins TRBV10-2 and TRBJ2-5, with D unresolved. This CDR3 is built from 12 residues. The V gene's germline CDR1 is WSHSY and CDR2 SAAADI. The V and J ends lost 4 bases and 5 bases respectively, with 8 bases between them. The CDR3 bases are TGCGCCAGCAGTGGCCTCATGGAGACCCAGTACTTC. Translated: CASSGLMETQYF.